Following are 26 T cell receptor beta chains from one sample sequenced in a study of technical replicates of blood from a few donors. The assay was immunoSEQ multiplex PCR, and TCRdb's table has in-frame clones only and misses some. The data contain about 94,000 clones, approximately 96% of them singletons. Sequencing used T cells isolated from PBMCs. All receptors come from a human donor in good health.

The rearrangement uses TRBV28 and TRBJ1-4; D remains ambiguous. Between the trimmed V and J ends, which lost 2 bases and 5 bases, there was a span of 12 bases. Germline V gives CDR1 MDHEN, CDR2 SYDVKM. The CDR3 is made up of 15 amino acids. The CDR3, as DNA: TGTGCCAGCAGTTTAGTGGGCGTCCTGAATGAAAAACTGTTTTTT. Translated: CASSLVGVLNEKLFF.

This chain connects TRBV28 to TRBJ2-7; TRBD1 agrees at 10 bases. Losses at the gene ends were 4 bases for V and 5 bases for J; bases not matched to a gene: 14. This CDR3 is built from 17 residues. Per the germline V gene, CDR1 is MDHEN and CDR2 is SYDVKM. The CDR3 spells CASSYPGTGDARNEQYF. DNA for the CDR3: TGTGCCAGCAGTTACCCCGGGACAGGGGATGCTCGGAACGAGCAGTACTTC. Looking up the rest from reference TRBV28 and TRBJ2-7 gives the full variable domain: DVKVTQSSRYLVKRTGEKVFLECVQDMDHENMFWYRQDPGLGLRLIYFSYDVKMKEKGDIPEGYSVSREKKERFSLILESASTNQTSMYLCASSYPGTGDARNEQYFGPGTRLTVT.

This chain joins TRBV2 and TRBJ1-5; the match to TRBD1 covers 8 bases. V lost 3 bases, J lost 6 bases, and 4 bases stayed unmatched. The length of the CDR3 is 14 residues. CDR1 and CDR2 (germline): SNHLY, FYNNEI. The CDR3 DNA is TGTGCCAGCAGTGAGGCGGACAGGGCTCAGCCCCAGCATTTT. Protein sequence: CASSEADRAQPQHF.

The chain has TRBV25-1 and TRBJ2-3; 7 bases are shared with TRBD1. With V trimmed by 5 bases and J by 2 bases, 7 bases remained unmatched. CDR3 size: 15 residues. Germline V gene lookup returns CDR1 MGHDK and CDR2 SYGVNS. The CDR3 sequence is CASSSGTDNTDTQYF. The CDR3 DNA reads TGTGCCAGCAGTTCCGGGACAGACAACACAGATACGCAGTATTTT.

This sequence joins TRBV7-8 and TRBJ2-5; D gene ambiguous. From germline, CDR1 is SGHVS and CDR2 FQNEAQ. The CDR3 consists of 13 residues. V lost 6 bases and J lost 7, with 15 bases in between. CDR3 loop: CASSTQPLGTQYF. CDR3 in DNA: TGTGCCAGCAGTACACAGCCGCTCGGGACCCAGTACTTC.

The gene calls are TRBV7-9 and TRBJ1-2; D is unresolved. V was trimmed by 5 bases and J by 8 bases, leaving 24 bases between them. There are 16 residues in the CDR3. Germline CDR1 reads SEHNR; CDR2 reads FQNEAQ (reference sequence). Here the CDR3 reads CASSPHQSGGTAGYTF. In DNA form, the CDR3 reads TGTGCCAGCAGCCCCCACCAGTCCGGCGGCACCGCCGGCTACACCTTC. Combining the CDR3 with reference TRBV7-9 and TRBJ1-2 gives the whole variable domain DTGVSQNPRHKITKRGQNVTFRCDPISEHNRLYWYRQTLGQGPEFLTYFQNEAQLEKSRLLSDRFSAERPKGSFSTLEIQRTEQGDSAMYLCASSPHQSGGTAGYTFGSGTRLTVV.

This chain uses TRBV6-1 with TRBJ1-1; 7 bases align to TRBD1. The germline V gene encodes CDR1 MNHNS and CDR2 SASEGT. The CDR3 extends over 13 amino acids. The junction had 7 bases not matched to a gene; V was cut back by 8 bases and J by 4 bases. The CDR3 loop is CASSRTGPTEAFF. In DNA, the CDR3 is TGTGCCAGCTCCCGGACAGGACCCACTGAAGCTTTCTTT.

The rearrangement joins TRBV19 to TRBJ2-7, with a possible D match to TRBD1 (6 bases). V lost 5 bases to trimming and J lost 0 bases, with 17 bases between them. This CDR3 is 16 amino acids long. Germline-derived CDR1 and CDR2 are LNHDA and SQIVND (reference sequence). In DNA form, the CDR3 reads TGTGCCAGTAGTCCATATCTGGACAGACTCTCCTACGAGCAGTACTTC. Its protein product is CASSPYLDRLSYEQYF.

On this clone itself: One end of the junction does not line up with germline, which may come from a read error. The chain couples TRBV5-1 to TRBJ2-7; D gene uncertain. From germline, CDR1 is SGHRS and CDR2 YFSETQ. CDR3 size: 12 residues. CDR3 in DNA: TGTGCCAGCAGCTCCTTCTCCTACGAGCAGTACTTC. It translates to CASSSFSYEQYF.

The chain couples TRBV7-9 to TRBJ2-7; 9 nucleotides align to TRBD2. The CDR3 is 15 residues long. V lost 4 bases and J lost 2; bases outside the gene matches: 6. Germline V lookup: CDR1 SEHNR, CDR2 FQNEAQ (reference sequence). The CDR3 DNA is TGTGCCAGCAGCTCCGGACTAGCGTTCGCCTACGAGCAGTACTTC. This gives the protein CASSSGLAFAYEQYF.

CDR3 residues: CASTWVGLASYNEQFF. CDR3 coding DNA: TGTGCCAGCACCTGGGTAGGACTAGCCTCCTACAATGAGCAGTTCTTC. The V and J genes are TRBV2 and TRBJ2-1, with TRBD2 identical over 8 bases. V lost 7 bases to trimming and J lost 0 bases; unmatched junction nucleotides: 8. The CDR3 is 16 amino acids. CDR1 and CDR2 (germline): SNHLY, FYNNEI.

The gene calls are TRBV10-3 and TRBJ2-1, with TRBD1 matching 11 bases. This CDR3 region has 15 residues. J was trimmed by 5 bases and V by 3 bases; bases with no gene match: 3. Germline assignment: CDR1 ENHRY and CDR2 SYGVKD. CDR3 in amino acids: CAISERGQGDNEQFF. In nucleotides, the CDR3 is TGTGCCATCAGTGAAAGGGGACAGGGGGACAATGAGCAGTTCTTC.

The chain recombines TRBV11-3 with TRBJ2-3; 11 bases map to TRBD2. V lost 2 bases to trimming and J lost 8 bases; unmatched junction nucleotides: 0. CDR3 size: 13 residues. CDR1 SGHNT and CDR2 YENEEA come from the germline V gene. The CDR3 loop reads CASSLTSGGTQYF. As DNA, the CDR3 is TGTGCCAGCAGCTTAACTAGCGGGGGTACGCAGTATTTT.

This CDR3 is CASSLRQETQYF. In DNA form, the CDR3 reads TGTGCCAGCTCACTGAGACAAGAGACCCAGTACTTC. The V gene is TRBV18, the J gene TRBJ2-5; no firm D call. V was shortened by 4 bases and J by 2 bases, with 5 bases between the two germline ends. There are 12 residues in the CDR3. Germline CDR1 is KGHSH and CDR2 is LQKENI.

The chain couples TRBV5-4 to TRBJ2-3; TRBD2 is a possible D gene (6 bases). Deletions cut 7 bases from V and 5 bases from J, with 20 bases between. The germline V gene encodes CDR1 SGHNT and CDR2 YYREEE (reference sequence). The CDR3 totals 15 residues. The CDR3 nucleotides are TGTGCCAGCCGTTCCTTCTCGGGAGAAGGAGATACGCAGTATTTT. Residues: CASRSFSGEGDTQYF.

This clone occurred once. The rearrangement uses TRBV11-2 and TRBJ2-5; tentative D call: TRBD2 (6 bases). Germline loops: CDR1 SGHAT, CDR2 FQNNGV. This CDR3 spans 16 amino acids. The V gene lost 4 bases and the J gene lost 6 bases, with 21 bases spanning the gap. The CDR3 loop reads CASSSFNVTSLQTQYF. The CDR3 coding sequence is TGTGCCAGCAGCTCATTCAATGTGACTAGTTTACAGACCCAGTACTTC.

This clone was picked up one time. The chain has TRBV5-6 and TRBJ1-4; tentative D call: TRBD1 (6 bases). This CDR3 region has 15 residues. CDR1 and CDR2 (germline): SGHDT, YYEEEE. Trimming stripped 4 bases from V and 5 bases from J, with 15 bases between. CDR3 in DNA: TGTGCCAGCAGCAAAAACAGGGCTAAAAATGAAAAACTGTTTTTT. Its protein product is CASSKNRAKNEKLFF.

This sequence joins TRBV7-9 and TRBJ2-5; 9 bases fit TRBD1. V was clipped by 5 bases and J by 4 bases; unmatched bases: 5. Germline V gene sequence: CDR1 SEHNR, CDR2 FQNEAQ (reference sequence). This CDR3 contains 14 residues. For the CDR3, the DNA is TGTGCCAGCAGCGGAAGGGGACAGGGAGAGACCCAGTACTTC. Protein sequence: CASSGRGQGETQYF. Full variable domain (missing parts from reference TRBV7-9 and TRBJ2-5): DTGVSQNPRHKITKRGQNVTFRCDPISEHNRLYWYRQTLGQGPEFLTYFQNEAQLEKSRLLSDRFSAERPKGSFSTLEIQRTEQGDSAMYLCASSGRGQGETQYFGPGTRLLVL.

The V call is TRBV4-1, the J call TRBJ1-2; 8 positions agree with TRBD1. The J segment lost 7 bases and the V segment lost 0 bases, leaving 7 bases of the junction unmatched. In germline, CDR1 is MGHRA, CDR2 YSYEKL. The CDR3 totals 15 residues. The CDR3 loop reads CASSQDSGGMSGYTF. Written as DNA, the CDR3 is TGCGCCAGCAGCCAAGATTCAGGGGGCATGAGTGGCTACACCTTC.

The chain employs TRBV7-9 and TRBJ2-3; the D gene is possibly TRBD2 (6 bases). The V end lost 3 bases, the J end lost 0 bases, and 13 bases lay between the germline ends. There are 16 residues in the CDR3. Germline values: CDR1 SEHNR, CDR2 FQNEAQ (reference sequence). CDR3 in amino acids: CASSLAGTGSTDTQYF. The CDR3 coding sequence is TGTGCCAGCAGCTTGGCCGGGACTGGGAGCACAGATACGCAGTATTTT.

The chain has TRBV4-1 and TRBJ2-3; 10 nucleotides agree with TRBD1. CDR3 size: 18 residues. Trimming at V came to 0 bases and at J to 1 base, leaving 7 bases not matched to a gene. CDR1 is MGHRA, CDR2 YSYEKL, per germline. The CDR3 bases are TGCGCCAGCAGCCAAGATAAAGGGACAGGGGTCCGCACAGATACGCAGTATTTT. Translating gives CASSQDKGTGVRTDTQYF.

The chain employs TRBV2 and TRBJ2-7; TRBD2 matches 11 bases. The V and J ends lost 6 bases and 5 bases, in that order; junction bases with no gene match: 3. The CDR3 extends over 13 amino acids. CDR1 is SNHLY and CDR2 is FYNNEI in the germline V gene. Written as DNA, the CDR3 is TGTGCCAGCAGCTCGGGACTAGCGGACGAGCAGTACTTC. It specifies CASSSGLADEQYF.

The chain uses TRBV7-8 and TRBJ2-1, with TRBD1 identical over 11 bases. This CDR3 region has 17 residues. Germline assignment: CDR1 SGHVS and CDR2 FQNEAQ. V lost 5 bases, J lost 5 bases, and 11 bases stayed unmatched. CDR3 sequence: CASSLQRPGQGDNEQFF. As DNA, the CDR3 is TGTGCCAGCAGCCTACAAAGACCGGGACAGGGGGACAATGAGCAGTTCTTC.

The V call is TRBV4-1, the J call TRBJ2-7; tentative D call: TRBD1 (5 bases). This CDR3 spans 13 amino acids. The germline V gene encodes CDR1 MGHRA and CDR2 YSYEKL. V was clipped by 5 bases and J by 7 bases, with 15 bases between them. CDR3 DNA: TGCGCCAGCAGCGCCGCGACAGCTCCGGAGCAGTACTTC. It yields the protein CASSAATAPEQYF.

This clone was counted once. V and J are TRBV19 and TRBJ2-1; D is uncertain. This CDR3 contains 12 residues. The germline V gene encodes CDR1 LNHDA and CDR2 SQIVND (reference sequence). V gave up 0 bases and J gave up 13 bases, with 10 bases separating them. The CDR3, as DNA: TGTGCCAGTAGTATAGATCCTAGGTTTCAGTTCTTC. Protein: CASSIDPRFQFF.

J is TRBJ1-5 and V is TRBV6-1, with D possibly TRBD1 on 6 matching bases. This CDR3 region has 14 residues. Germline V CDR1 and CDR2: MNHNS, SASEGT. V lost 5 bases and J lost 3, with 11 bases in between. The CDR3 reads CASSLTGFNQPQHF. DNA for the CDR3: TGTGCCAGCAGTCTGACAGGCTTCAATCAGCCCCAGCATTTT.